The present entry profiles one T cell receptor beta chain with its context. As yet, its antigen is unknown. The record originates from a study of T cell responses to AZD1222 COVID-19 vaccine. The study's findings and limits: The donors showed a predominance of white British ancestry and of females, with possible underestimation of clonal diversity. Reportedly, nearly half the spike-specific TCRs target unmutated variant regions. Vaccine-related CD4 TCRs covered spike, predominating at 160-218 and 743-854. Spike-specific TCRs gained breadth and depth after people received two AZD1222 doses.

Per germline, CDR1 SEHNR and CDR2 FQNEAQ (reference sequence). Trimming cost V 7 bases and J 4 bases; bases outside gene matches: 12. CDR3 length: 16 amino acids. The repertoire was sequenced with immunoSEQ multiplex PCR; TCRdb's copy has only in-frame clones and lacks some. The sample shows approximately 190,000 clones, 85% to 95% of them seen only once. The J gene is TRBJ2-1, the V gene TRBV7-9; 8 bases map to TRBD2. The sequence derives from an adult in good health. The sequencing used peripheral blood, collected on day 0 of AZD1222 vaccination. The CDR3 sequence: CASTTQGTREYNEQFF. The CDR3 bases are TGTGCCAGCACCACCCAGGGGACTAGGGAATACAATGAGCAGTTCTTC.